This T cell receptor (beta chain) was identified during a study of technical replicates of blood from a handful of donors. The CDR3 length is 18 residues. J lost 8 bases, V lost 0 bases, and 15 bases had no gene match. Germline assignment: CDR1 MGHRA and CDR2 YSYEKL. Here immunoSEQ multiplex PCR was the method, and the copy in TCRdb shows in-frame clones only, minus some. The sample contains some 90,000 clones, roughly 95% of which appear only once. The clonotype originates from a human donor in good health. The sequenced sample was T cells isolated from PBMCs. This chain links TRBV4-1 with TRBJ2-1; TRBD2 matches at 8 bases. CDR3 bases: TGCGCCAGCAGCCAAGAGGGGGGACCAGCGGGAGTTCTACATGAGCAGTTCTTC. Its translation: CASSQEGGPAGVLHEQFF.